Sequencing of this T cell receptor (beta chain) was carried out in a study of cytomegalovirus exposure and HLA in healthy donors (dated by TCRdb to 2017 to 2019). In terms of the full investigation: An earlier analysis of some 600 of the donors reported approximately 260 Gb of sequence data and 100 million to 120 million unique TCR beta sequences obtained from approximately 180 million T cells. Roughly 290 gigabases of sequencing data and approximately 92 million unique TCR sequences made up an early release that covered several hundred HLA-typed donors. In the later analysis, no new phenotypic data were used to find candidate immune exposures; instead, reliance was placed on TCR beta sequences and their occurrence across donors. The number of typed donors differed by locus: roughly 620-630 for A, B, C, DRB1 and DQB1; approximately 530 for DQA1; approximately 600 for DPA1; and some 470 for DPB1. The T cell repertoires of several hundred subjects were profiled by immunosequencing and related to cytomegalovirus serostatus. To predict cytomegalovirus infection status, the study brought together high-throughput TCR immunosequencing, statistical association of individual TCRs with disease status, and machine learning. All discovery cohort repertoires had been generated using a single sequencing platform. An earlier analysis of 500 to 750 of the donors applied high-throughput TCR beta sequencing to assess whether each TCR beta V gene segment acted as functional or pseudogenic. A later genetic analysis used genome-wide SNP genotypes for about 60% of the roughly 670 donors, treating that subset as a discovery cohort. Donor age, sex, ethnicity and CMV serostatus were compiled together with the repertoire data. Class I and class II HLA loci were covered by the typing at four-digit resolution. In addition to the first cohort of about 650 subjects, a separate validation cohort of 120 different subjects was used. Among the roughly 400 genotyped donors, 81% belonged to the genetic ancestry cluster associated with self-reported Caucasian donors. The aim of the study was to test whether cataloging public T cell receptors could identify signatures of past pathogen exposure. A few DR-DQ haplotypes were treated as single units for association and clustering because of strong linkage in the cohort. To study patterns of TCR occurrence, a later analysis re-analyzed previously published TCR beta repertoires from 650 to 750 donors and added high-resolution HLA genotyping. Among some 410 genotyped donors of the cohort, an average of around 250,000 unique TCR beta nucleotide sequences was sequenced per donor, of which about 18% were non-productive. Results and caveats for the whole study, not just this receptor: CMV serostatus was the only immune exposure information available for the cohort. Some IMGT-functional V segments, including TRBV6-2 and TRBV6-3, could not be told apart with the 87-base-pair reads, so those segments were excluded. A later genetic analysis associated a missense DCLRE1C variant with V-gene and J-gene trimming of TCR beta chains, and an independent cohort replicated the association. The classifier was reported to diagnose cytomegalovirus status with high specificity and sensitivity in both the original and validation cohorts. The study gave a list of 150 to 200 TCR beta chains associated with cytomegalovirus. It was suggested by the authors that the approach could potentially be generalized to other disease states and immunological phenotypes. An earlier analysis of approximately 530 of the donors showed that most TCR beta V segments appeared in productive rearrangements either about 87% or about 30% of the time, which broadly matched IMGT annotations. In a later analysis, more than 15,000 TCR beta sequences were associated with specific HLA alleles at a false discovery rate of 0.05. Strong co-occurrence of HLA alleles, especially DR and DQ, made assigning TCR associations to individual alleles difficult. According to a later analysis, parvovirus B19, influenza, CMV and Epstein-Barr virus appeared linked to several top co-occurrence clusters. In this cohort, only TCR beta chains were sequenced, and detectable features were limited by the absence of alpha or paired-chain data. In a later analysis, HLA-associated TCR beta chains showed more clonal expansion and lower generation probabilities than non-associated chains that were equally common. Because HLA typing was missing for some donors at each locus, association tests included only the typed subset. While some public TCRs were present in many individuals, most TCR sequences turned up only very rarely across donors. Compared with the roughly 710-donor mean, donors in an Asian-associated ancestry cluster had fewer N-insertions in productive TCRs, according to a later genetic analysis. Most CMV-associated TCR beta chains appeared to be HLA-restricted in a later analysis, and the HLA associations seemed to be driven largely by CMV exposure. Presence/absence analyses assumed roughly uniform sequencing depth across donors, an assumption that may not hold. A further reported finding was that TCR beta sequences accurately predicted the HLA-A and HLA-B alleles for most subjects in the first cohort. In vitro tests confirmed that a few of the cytomegalovirus-associated TCR beta chains recognize cytomegalovirus antigens. Because counts were too low, roughly 17 rarely observed V segments, including chromosome 9 orphons, were left out of the earlier analysis of approximately 500 of the donors. A cluster of highly shared sequence variants was judged likely to represent a technical artifact of the sequencing pipeline. According to a later analysis, TCR association rates differed among HLA loci, with DRB1 alleles showing the most associated TCRs and HLA-C alleles showing the fewest. Linkage disequilibrium might explain the correlated functional status among segregating V segments, but an unknown experimental factor could not be excluded.

The CDR3 covers 13 residues, taking in both the cysteine and the phenylalanine. Only CDR3 DNA remains: 39 bases, in frame from the first base. From V the trimming removes 6 bases and from J it removes 6 bases, while the gene matches leave 6 bases of the junction unaccounted for. CDR1 and CDR2, looked up from the germline V gene, are MNHEY and SVGAGI. The cohort consisted of more than 650 healthy bone marrow donors. At the time of sampling, every cohort member was nominally healthy, though immune exposures that went unrecorded were likely present. The donor tested CMV seronegative, placing the donor among the 352 seronegative members of the cohort. Every donor gave a peripheral blood sample, and the peripheral blood mononuclear cells from that sample were used for TCR beta sequencing. The Qiagen DNeasy Blood Extraction Kit was used to extract genomic DNA from the blood cell samples. Library construction relied on the immunoSEQ multiplex PCR assay. For the multiplex PCR, a mixture combining 60 forward primers for TCR Vbeta segments and 13 reverse primers for TCR Jbeta segments was used. Amplification of the CDR3 region of rearranged TCR beta genes was performed with a multiplex PCR assay on genomic DNA. Amplified TCR beta libraries were sequenced as 87-base-pair reads on the Illumina HiSeq System. In the source study's methods: A later analysis tallied roughly 78 million unique TCR beta chains across the roughly 610 repertoires, and some 10 million of those chains were shared by two or more donors. Raw reads were error-corrected and collapsed into unique sequences with a nearest-neighbor algorithm that merged closely related sequences to remove PCR and sequencing errors. To assign V, D and J gene segments, CDR3 sequences were aligned to IMGT reference sequences. For a sequence to be retained, a match of at least six nucleotides was required to both a V gene segment and a J gene segment. A rearrangement was called productive if the CDR3 had no stop codons and remained in frame with V and J, and every other rearrangement was called non-productive. CDR3 was defined by IMGT convention, running from the second conserved V-encoded cysteine to the conserved J-encoded phenylalanine. In an earlier analysis of some 550 of the donors, sequences lacking an unambiguous match to a single V gene segment were excluded. An earlier analysis of several hundred of the donors called V segments functional above 56.7% productive rearrangements and segregating when the between-donor standard deviation exceeded 5%. A statistical classification framework was built for diagnosing cytomegalovirus status from the catalog of TCR beta chain sequences. V and J gene assignment, in a later analysis, came from comparing TCR nucleotide sequences with IMGT/GENE-DB human TR gene sequences. Using the TCRdist pipeline, a later analysis assigned CDR3 sequences along with most-parsimonious VDJ recombination scenarios. In a later analysis, each TCR beta chain was defined by its CDR3 amino acid sequence together with its V-gene family, and reads lacking a unique V-gene family were excluded. A later analysis removed 600 or so highly shared, low-generation-probability nucleotide sequences to deal with suspected cross-contamination and a sequencing artifact. In a later analysis, a clonal expansion index was calculated for each public chain from normalized within-repertoire ranks of inferred template counts. In a later analysis, generation probabilities were computed using a VDJ recombination model fitted to out-of-frame rearrangements, and the results were checked against IGoR. A later analysis scored TCR-TCR, TCR-HLA and TCR-CMV co-occurrence with hypergeometric tests, applying a repertoire-size bias correction to TCR pairs. False discovery rates were estimated in a later analysis by permuting HLA or CMV assignments 20 times. In a later analysis, co-occurring TCRs were grouped using DBSCAN, and TCRdist sequence similarity was added for clustering within HLA-allele-positive subsets. Co-occurrence clustering excluded repertoires with fewer than 30,000 or more than 120,000 public chains, plus five with anomalous nucleotide sharing. TCRdb re-hosts the immuneACCESS table, in-frame sequences only. Its copies lack some clones; in the studies checked, an unresolved V gene accounts for under half of them, and the cause for the rest is not known. V, J and clone size reflect that table, while D and trimming were determined from the DNA. A total of around 200,000 clones appear in this sample, about 85% of them only once. The ten largest clones represent 3.5% to 4% of the sample.

Details on this clone: Its recognized antigen is unknown. The sample holds no much larger clone one base away, and base qualities are not on file.

The V and J genes are TRBV6-5 and TRBJ1-1; the junction holds 8 bases that match TRBD1. This TCR came from a man aged 45-60 years in good health and CMV-seronegative. Specimen: PBMCs. The DNA sequence is given as TGTGCCAGCAGCCTTGACAGGGGCCCTGAAGCTTTCTTT. Its product reads: CASSLDRGPEAFF.